In its sample, the clone carrying this TCR beta chain was seen a few times. This specimen belongs to a study of blood T cells in healthy people across ages. PCR was performed a second time for about 7 to 11 cycles using a sample-barcoded 5' primer and a J-beta primer mix. Each of the samples gave a minimum of 2.5 million paired-end reads that contained CDR3. TCRdb reprocessed the 5' RACE reads via MiXCR and lists one record per CDR3 protein. Of about 540,000 distinct CDR3 sequences listed, approximately 25% are singletons. In germline, CDR1 is SGHKS, CDR2 YYEKEE (reference sequence). This CDR3 has 15 amino acids. This sample also belongs to another study, concerning T cells of mothers and their children. In that study: There were no persistent microchimeric T cell clones detected.

The source is a boy aged 5 to 17 in good health. The rearrangement uses TRBV5-5 and TRBJ2-5; 7 bases fit TRBD2. Matching the DNA end better, TRBJ2-1 makes the J call doubtful. Source material: blood. The CDR3, as DNA: TGTGCCAGCAGCTTGGCCCTAGCGGCATACAATGAGCAGTTCTTC. This encodes CASSLALAAYNEQFF.